This T cell receptor (beta chain) emerged from a study of blood T cell repertoires in COVID-19. About the research overall: COVID-19 samples, acute and convalescent, were from the United States, Italy and Spain. T cells, B-cell-depleted T cells, or PBMCs provided the cDNA or gDNA that served as material.

Germline-derived CDR1 and CDR2 are ENHRY and SYGVKD. V was pared by 6 bases and J by 4 bases, with 11 bases of the junction left unmatched. CDR3 size: 15 residues. Per the original data handling: Reference gene primer amplification in the assay estimated nucleated cell counts. Clones were read by immunoSEQ multiplex PCR, and TCRdb kept only the in-frame ones, dropping some. V and J calls and clone size are those listed in that table; D and trimming were worked out from the DNA. The sample carries tens of thousands of clones, 85% to 90% recorded once. The source is a woman of 80 years or more in a cohort sampled during active or convalescent COVID-19. The sample consisted of peripheral blood. The J gene is TRBJ2-5, the V gene TRBV10-3, with 7 bases fitting TRBD1. Here the CDR3 reads CAISQITGAGETQYF. DNA of the CDR3: TGTGCCATCAGCCAAATCACAGGGGCCGGAGAGACCCAGTACTTC.